This T cell receptor beta chain derives from a study of blood T cells in healthy people across ages. Study background: When template switching was applied, about one barcoded beta molecule was captured per two T cells.

Points from the study as a whole: Unsorted PBMCs prevented conclusive naive versus antigen-experienced comparison.

This clonotype was seen at least ten times. The target antigen is unknown. Next came a second PCR, run for about 7 to 12 cycles, which used a sample-barcoded 5' primer along with a J-beta primer mix. TCRdb re-analysed the 5' RACE reads in MiXCR, keeping a single row per CDR3 protein. The table records some 1.5 million distinct CDR3 sequences, 25% to 30% of them present only once. The TCR originated in a woman aged 25-40 years in good health. The sequenced material came from blood.

The CDR3 sequence is CASSLSQGSQPQHF. Here the CDR3 DNA reads TGTGCCAGCAGCTTAAGTCAGGGGAGCCAGCCCCAGCATTTT. The chain links TRBV6-2 or TRBV6-3 to TRBJ1-5; maybe TRBD1 (6 bases). Germline lookup yields CDR1 MNHEY and CDR2 SVGEGT. Trimming removed 6 bases from V and 7 bases from J, with 16 bases in between. The CDR3 length is 14 residues.